This T cell receptor beta chain is drawn from a study of regulatory and conventional T cells in RAG deficiency. Trimming stripped 6 bases from V and 3 bases from J, with 20 bases between. Germline lookup yields CDR1 MGHDK and CDR2 SYGVNS. The CDR3 runs to 16 residues. TCRdb's copy holds only in-frame clones and misses some; the assay was immunoSEQ multiplex PCR. Of about 30,000 clones in the sample, 85% to 90% were seen once. This sample also appeared in a second study, on regulatory T cells. That publication notes: The PCR used 52 TRBV and 13 TRBJ primers.

The genes are TRBV25-1 and TRBJ1-1; tentative D call: TRBD1 (5 bases). This TCR was recovered from a human donor in good health. The sample taken for sequencing was CD8+ T cells sorted from blood. The CDR3 sequence: CASRTPVGGMDTEAFF. The DNA for the CDR3 is TGTGCCAGCAGGACCCCTGTGGGGGGGATGGACACTGAAGCTTTCTTT.